One and the same sample provided the 13 T cell receptor beta chains below, sequenced in a study of blood T cell repertoires in COVID-19. Sequencing was performed with immunoSEQ multiplex PCR; in TCRdb, only in-frame clones are kept and a portion is missing. The data hold some 150,000 clones, with around 87% observed a single time. The sample was peripheral blood. These receptors were collected from a man aged 45-65 years with active COVID-19.

This rearrangement joins TRBV19 to TRBJ1-6, with D perhaps TRBD1 (6 bases). CDR3 length equals 14 residues. The V gene lost 7 bases and the J gene lost 10 bases, with 17 bases spanning the gap. Germline CDR1 LNHDA, CDR2 SQIVND (reference sequence). CDR3 DNA: TGTGCCAGTACACGGGTACAGGGCCAATCACCCCTCCACTTT. Amino acids: CASTRVQGQSPLHF. The full variable domain, rest sourced from reference TRBV19 and TRBJ1-6, is DGGITQSPKYLFRKEGQNVTLSCEQNLNHDAMYWYRQDPGQGLRLIYYSQIVNDFQKGDIAEGYSVSREKKESFPLTVTSAQKNPTAFYLCASTRVQGQSPLHFGNGTRLTVT.

This sequence joins TRBV5-1 and TRBJ2-1; unclear D gene. Germline values: CDR1 SGHRS, CDR2 YFSETQ. The CDR3 is made up of 13 amino acids. V shed 0 bases and J shed 7 bases, with 8 bases lying between them. This CDR3 is CASSLDGWNEQFF. In DNA, the CDR3 is TGCGCCAGCAGCTTGGACGGGTGGAATGAGCAGTTCTTC.

V and J are TRBV11-2 and TRBJ2-7; 8 bases are a match to TRBD1. CDR1 and CDR2 (germline): SGHAT, FQNNGV. Unmatched junction bases numbered 5, after V lost 2 bases and J lost 5 bases. The length of the CDR3 is 14 residues. The CDR3 region is CASSLRTGWDEQYF. The CDR3 DNA reads TGTGCCAGCAGCTTACGGACAGGGTGGGACGAGCAGTACTTC.

The gene calls are TRBV5-4 and TRBJ2-3, with 8 nucleotides matching TRBD2. Germline V gene sequence: CDR1 SGHNT, CDR2 YYREEE (reference sequence). The CDR3 is 17 residues long. J lost 4 bases, V lost 3 bases, and 13 bases had no gene match. The CDR3 is CASSSLGGGGRADTQYF. For the CDR3, the DNA is TGTGCCAGCAGCTCCCTCGGGGGCGGGGGGCGCGCAGATACGCAGTATTTT.

CDR3 coding DNA: TGTGCCAGCCGAGGAGCGAACAATTCACCCCTCCACTTT. Its protein is CASRGANNSPLHF. This rearrangement joins TRBV2 to TRBJ1-6; D is undetermined. Trimming took 8 bases from V and 7 from J, leaving 12 bases between them. Germline CDR1 and CDR2: SNHLY and FYNNEI. This CDR3 is built from 13 residues.

This clone was seen a handful of times. This chain uses TRBV7-2 with TRBJ1-1; the D is unclear. The CDR3 is 14 residues long. Deletions cut 2 bases from V and 4 bases from J, with 11 bases between. From germline, CDR1 is SGHTA and CDR2 FQGNSA. CDR3 in amino acids: CASSLMDWSTEAFF. In nucleotides, the CDR3 is TGTGCCAGCAGCTTAATGGACTGGAGCACTGAAGCTTTCTTT.

The chain has TRBV7-9 and TRBJ2-5; possibly TRBD2 for D (5 bases). Trimming left V 5 bases short and J 4 bases short, with 14 bases between. Germline CDR1 and CDR2: SEHNR and FQNEAQ (reference sequence). This CDR3 comprises 14 residues. The CDR3 region is CASSPNAAGETQYF. In DNA form, the CDR3 reads TGTGCCAGCAGCCCCAACGCCGCGGGAGAGACCCAGTACTTC.

The chain couples TRBV6-2 or TRBV6-3 to TRBJ2-1, with 11 bases matching TRBD2. Losses at the gene ends were 4 bases for V and 4 bases for J; bases not matched to a gene: 12. CDR1 and CDR2 (germline): MNHEY, SVGEGT. The CDR3 contains 18 residues. CDR3 nucleotide sequence: TGTGCCAGCAGTTCACCCGATCGGACTAGCGGGCATTACAATGAGCAGTTCTTC. Protein: CASSSPDRTSGHYNEQFF.

This chain links TRBV6-5 with TRBJ1-2; 7 nucleotides match TRBD1. This CDR3 is 14 amino acids long. Germline V gene sequence: CDR1 MNHEY, CDR2 SVGAGI. The ends lost 6 bases at V and 1 base at J; junction bases unmatched: 5. CDR3 sequence reads: CASRPGTVNYGYTF. CDR3 nucleotides: TGTGCCAGCAGGCCCGGGACAGTTAACTATGGCTACACCTTC.

V is TRBV7-2 and J is TRBJ2-7; the match to TRBD1 covers 7 bases. CDR3 length: 14 amino acids. Germline V lookup: CDR1 SGHTA, CDR2 FQGNSA. V dropped 5 bases and J dropped 2; count of bases not matched to a gene: 6. In DNA form, the CDR3 reads TGTGCCAGCAGCGCGGTCCAGGGGGCCTACGAGCAGTACTTC. This gives the protein CASSAVQGAYEQYF.

The chain employs TRBV4-1 and TRBJ2-4; 8 bases map to TRBD1. CDR1 is MGHRA and CDR2 is YSYEKL in the germline V gene. The CDR3 spans 15 residues. V lost 0 bases and J lost 12; bases outside the gene matches: 10. The DNA of the CDR3 is TGCGCCAGCAGCCAAGATCGGGCAGGGGGCGCATCTCAGTACTTC. Amino acids: CASSQDRAGGASQYF.

The gene calls are TRBV9 and TRBJ2-5; possible D gene TRBD2, 5 bases. CDR3 size: 15 residues. Germline V gives CDR1 SGDLS, CDR2 YYNGEE. V lost 0 bases and J 3 bases, leaving 12 bases between the germline ends. The CDR3 is CASSVAPDGKETQYF. CDR3 nucleotides: TGTGCCAGCAGCGTAGCTCCGGACGGGAAAGAGACCCAGTACTTC.

The gene calls are TRBV5-1 and TRBJ2-3, with 11 bases fitting TRBD1. Germline V gene sequence: CDR1 SGHRS, CDR2 YFSETQ. CDR3 length: 15 amino acids. V shed 1 base, J shed 4 bases, and the junction held 2 bases outside the gene matches. The DNA of the CDR3 is TGCGCCAGCAGCTTGTCGGGACAGGGGGCAGATACGCAGTATTTT. Translating it yields CASSLSGQGADTQYF.